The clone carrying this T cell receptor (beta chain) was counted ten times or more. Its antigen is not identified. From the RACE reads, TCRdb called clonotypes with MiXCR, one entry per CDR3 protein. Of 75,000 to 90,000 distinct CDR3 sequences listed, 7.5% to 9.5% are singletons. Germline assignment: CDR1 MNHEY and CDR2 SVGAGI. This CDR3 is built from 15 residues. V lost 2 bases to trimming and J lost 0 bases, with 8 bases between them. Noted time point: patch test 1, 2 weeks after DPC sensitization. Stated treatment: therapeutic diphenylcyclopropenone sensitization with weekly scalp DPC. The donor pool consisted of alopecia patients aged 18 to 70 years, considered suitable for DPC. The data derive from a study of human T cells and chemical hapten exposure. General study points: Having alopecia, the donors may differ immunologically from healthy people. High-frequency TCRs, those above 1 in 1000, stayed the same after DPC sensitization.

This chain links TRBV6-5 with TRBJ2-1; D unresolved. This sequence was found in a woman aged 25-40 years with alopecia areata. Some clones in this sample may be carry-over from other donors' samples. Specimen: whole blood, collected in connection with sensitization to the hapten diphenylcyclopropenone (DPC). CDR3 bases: TGTGCCAGCAGTTACGACGCTTACTCCTACAATGAGCAGTTCTTC. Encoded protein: CASSYDAYSYNEQFF.